The 5 T cell receptor beta chains reported below all come from one sample, sequenced in a study of glioma-infiltrating T cells (dated by TCRdb to about 2016). TCRdb lists the instrument as Illumina MiSeq. TCR alpha and beta CDR3 regions were amplified with the iRepertoire nested amplicon-rescue multiplex PCR (arm-PCR) platform from RNA. TCRdb reprocessing: public reads trimmed at Q25 with fastp, clones called with MiXCR, in-frame beta chains kept. Rows with a matching CDR3 protein are joined into one entry that keeps the most common DNA and genes. Present in this sample are 300,000 to 400,000 distinct CDR3 sequences, roughly 41% of which were seen just once. The ten top clones hold about 12% of the sample. Input material: glioma tissue, nonneoplastic brain tissue, or PBMCs (not recorded which). These receptors originate from a human donor with low-grade glioma or glioblastoma, undergoing nonglioma brain surgery, or in good health (not recorded which).

About this clonotype itself: This may be a read error: a much more frequent sequence differs by one nucleotide. V usage is TRBV28 and J usage is TRBJ2-3; tentatively, D is TRBD2 (6 bases). Germline CDR1 and CDR2: MDHEN and SYDVKM. CDR3 length: 14 residues. In DNA, the CDR3 is TGTGCCGGCAGTCCCGGGAGAAAGGGAGATACGCAGTATTTT. Protein sequence: CAGSPGRKGDTQYF.

This clonotype showed up just once. Being one base from a much bigger clone, this may be a read error. The chain employs TRBV20-1 and TRBJ1-2; possibly TRBD1 for D (5 bases). The length of the CDR3 is 13 residues. From germline, CDR1 is DFQATT and CDR2 SNEGSKA (reference sequence). In DNA, the CDR3 is TGCAGCCTACGGGGGGAGGCGGACTATGGCTACACCTTC. Amino acids: CSLRGEADYGYTF.

In this sample, this clonotype turned up many times. The chain is built from TRBV15 and TRBJ2-1; D remains unclear. Germline values: CDR1 LNHNV, CDR2 YYDKDF (reference sequence). Trimming took off 5 bases at V and 6 bases at J, with 20 bases between the two ends. This CDR3 spans 16 amino acids. The CDR3 reads CATSPTYSRTGNEQFF. CDR3 in DNA: TGTGCCACCAGCCCCACTTATAGTAGGACCGGCAATGAGCAGTTCTTC.

The chain uses TRBV27 and TRBJ2-2, with D perhaps TRBD1 or TRBD2 (5 bases each). The CDR3 extends over 15 amino acids. The V end was cut by 5 bases, the J end by 7 bases, with 17 bases between. CDR1 and CDR2 from the germline V gene are MNHEY and SMNVEV (reference sequence). CDR3 residues: CASSLTPGSFGELFF. DNA of the CDR3: TGTGCCAGCAGTCTCACACCAGGGAGCTTCGGGGAGCTGTTTTTT.

The CDR3 is CSARDPRLAGGPEFF. The DNA of the CDR3 is TGCAGTGCTAGAGATCCAAGACTAGCGGGAGGGCCGGAGTTCTTC. The J gene is TRBJ2-1, the V gene TRBV20-1; 14 bases are shared with TRBD2. The germline gives CDR1 DFQATT, CDR2 SNEGSKA (reference sequence). V lost 0 bases, J lost 14 bases, and 9 bases stayed unmatched. The CDR3 is 15 amino acids.